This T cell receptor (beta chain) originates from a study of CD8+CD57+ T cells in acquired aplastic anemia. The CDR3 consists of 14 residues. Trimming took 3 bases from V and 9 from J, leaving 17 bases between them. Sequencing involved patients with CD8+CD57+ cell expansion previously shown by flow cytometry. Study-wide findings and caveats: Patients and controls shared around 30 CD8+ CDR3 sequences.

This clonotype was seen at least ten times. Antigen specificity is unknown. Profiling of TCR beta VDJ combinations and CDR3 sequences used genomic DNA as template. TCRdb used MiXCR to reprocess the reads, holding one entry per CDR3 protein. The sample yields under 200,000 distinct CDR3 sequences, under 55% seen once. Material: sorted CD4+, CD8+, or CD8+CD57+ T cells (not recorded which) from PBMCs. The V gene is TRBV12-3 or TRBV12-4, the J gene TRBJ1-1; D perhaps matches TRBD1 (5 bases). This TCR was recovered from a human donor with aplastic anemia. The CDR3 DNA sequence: TGTGCCAGCAGTTTCCAAGGGGCTGGGGGTAAAGCTTTCTTT. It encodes CASSFQGAGGKAFF.